The rows below give T cell receptor beta chains drawn from one sample of a study of T cell responses to AZD1222 COVID-19 vaccine. Clones were read by immunoSEQ multiplex PCR, and TCRdb kept only the in-frame ones, dropping some. Among more than 90,000 clones listed, more than 70% were seen once. The starting material was peripheral blood, obtained 28 days after the second AZD1222 dose. Source of these receptors: an adult who received the AZD1222 COVID-19 vaccine. Both conserved end residues are part of each CDR3. Fields, in order: CDR3 protein, CDR3 DNA, CDR3 length, J gene, D gene, V gene, clone size. The D gene is left open where the match is weak. Clone sizes are given selectively: once, few, many, or a class where the clone is expanded.

CDR3aa: CSALVGYEQYF
CDR3nt: TGCAGTGCCCTCGTAGGTTACGAGCAGTACTTC
len: 11
j_gene: TRBJ2-7
d_gene: -
v_gene: TRBV20-1
abundance: -

CDR3aa: CASSISSRGTEAFF
CDR3nt: TGTGCCAGTAGTATATCCAGTAGGGGCACTGAAGCTTTCTTT
len: 14
j_gene: TRBJ1-1
d_gene: -
v_gene: TRBV19
abundance: -

CDR3aa: CASSDPIVVTEQFF
CDR3nt: TGTGCCAGCAGTGACCCCATTGTAGTGACCGAGCAGTTCTTC
len: 14
j_gene: TRBJ2-1
d_gene: -
v_gene: TRBV2
abundance: -

CDR3aa: CASHGQGHQPQHF
CDR3nt: TGTGCCAGCCACGGACAGGGTCATCAGCCCCAGCATTTT
len: 13
j_gene: TRBJ1-5
d_gene: TRBD1
v_gene: TRBV6-6
abundance: -

CDR3aa: CASGLSSGRGTYNEQFF
CDR3nt: TGTGCTAGTGGTTTGTCTAGCGGGAGAGGTACCTACAATGAGCAGTTCTTC
len: 17
j_gene: TRBJ2-1
d_gene: TRBD2
v_gene: TRBV12-5
abundance: once

CDR3aa: CASSYSLGGLQAVVYF
CDR3nt: TGTGCCAGCAGTTACTCATTAGGGGGGCTGCAGGCAGTGGTGTACTTC
len: 16
j_gene: TRBJ2-4
d_gene: -
v_gene: TRBV6-5
abundance: -

CDR3aa: CASSPTDGRLADTQYF
CDR3nt: TGTGCCAGCTCACCGACTGACGGGAGGCTAGCAGATACGCAGTATTTT
len: 16
j_gene: TRBJ2-3
d_gene: TRBD2
v_gene: TRBV18
abundance: -

CDR3aa: CASFISSAEAFF
CDR3nt: TGTGCCAGCTTCATTTCAAGCGCTGAAGCTTTCTTT
len: 12
j_gene: TRBJ1-1
d_gene: -
v_gene: TRBV2
abundance: -

CDR3aa: CASSIGPRDTQYF
CDR3nt: TGTGCCAGTAGTATAGGGCCGAGAGATACGCAGTATTTT
len: 13
j_gene: TRBJ2-3
d_gene: -
v_gene: TRBV19
abundance: -

CDR3aa: CAWSFRSSYNSPLHF
CDR3nt: TGTGCCTGGAGTTTCAGGAGCTCCTATAATTCACCCCTCCACTTT
len: 15
j_gene: TRBJ1-6
d_gene: -
v_gene: TRBV30
abundance: -

CDR3aa: CASSPFPDQPQHF
CDR3nt: TGTGCCAGCTCACCATTTCCCGATCAGCCCCAGCATTTT
len: 13
j_gene: TRBJ1-5
d_gene: -
v_gene: TRBV18
abundance: once

CDR3aa: CSVGTSVYEQYF
CDR3nt: TGCAGCGTCGGGACTAGCGTCTACGAGCAGTACTTC
len: 12
j_gene: TRBJ2-7
d_gene: TRBD2
v_gene: TRBV29-1
abundance: -

CDR3aa: CATSEQTGMSDTQYF
CDR3nt: TGTGCCACCAGTGAACAGACAGGCATGTCAGATACGCAGTATTTT
len: 15
j_gene: TRBJ2-3
d_gene: -
v_gene: TRBV24-1
abundance: few

CDR3aa: CASSRGTGGLDHYGYTF
CDR3nt: TGTGCCAGCAGCCGCGGGACAGGGGGCCTGGACCACTATGGCTACACCTTC
len: 17
j_gene: TRBJ1-2
d_gene: TRBD1
v_gene: TRBV11-2
abundance: -